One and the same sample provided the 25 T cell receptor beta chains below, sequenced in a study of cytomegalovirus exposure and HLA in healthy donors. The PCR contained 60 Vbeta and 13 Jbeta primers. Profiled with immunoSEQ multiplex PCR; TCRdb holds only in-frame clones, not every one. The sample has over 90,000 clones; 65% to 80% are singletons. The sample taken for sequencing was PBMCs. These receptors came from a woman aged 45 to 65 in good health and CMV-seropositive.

The CDR3 here is CATRDSEGYTF. In nucleotides, the CDR3 is TGTGCCACCAGGGACAGTGAAGGCTACACCTTC. The chain links TRBV19 to TRBJ1-2, with 7 bases that match TRBD1. V gave up 10 bases and J gave up 8 bases; unmatched junction bases: 7. This CDR3 has 11 amino acids. The germline gives CDR1 LNHDA, CDR2 SQIVND (reference sequence).

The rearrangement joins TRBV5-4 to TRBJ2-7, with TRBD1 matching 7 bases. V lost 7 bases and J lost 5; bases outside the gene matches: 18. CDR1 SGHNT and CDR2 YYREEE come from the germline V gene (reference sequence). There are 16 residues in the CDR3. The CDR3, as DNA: TGTGCCAGCTCCCTTCCTCCCCGGGACAGTATAAACGAGCAGTACTTC. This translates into CASSLPPRDSINEQYF.

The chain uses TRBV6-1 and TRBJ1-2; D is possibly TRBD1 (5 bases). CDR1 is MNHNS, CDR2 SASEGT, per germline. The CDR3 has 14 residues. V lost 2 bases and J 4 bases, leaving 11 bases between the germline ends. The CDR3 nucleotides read TGTGCCAGCAGTGAATCTGACAGAACCTATGGCTACACCTTC. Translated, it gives CASSESDRTYGYTF.

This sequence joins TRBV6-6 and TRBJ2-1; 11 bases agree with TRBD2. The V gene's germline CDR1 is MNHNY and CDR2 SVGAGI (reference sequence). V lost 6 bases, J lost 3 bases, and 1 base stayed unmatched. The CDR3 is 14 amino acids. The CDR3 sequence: CASSLAGGYNEQFF. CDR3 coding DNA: TGTGCCAGCAGCCTAGCGGGGGGCTACAATGAGCAGTTCTTC.

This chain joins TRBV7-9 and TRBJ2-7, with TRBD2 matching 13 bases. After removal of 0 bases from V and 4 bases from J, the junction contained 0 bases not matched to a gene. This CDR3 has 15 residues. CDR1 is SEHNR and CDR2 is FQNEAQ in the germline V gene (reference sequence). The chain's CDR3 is CASSLATSGRYEQYF. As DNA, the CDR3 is TGTGCCAGCAGCTTAGCGACTAGCGGGAGGTACGAGCAGTACTTC.

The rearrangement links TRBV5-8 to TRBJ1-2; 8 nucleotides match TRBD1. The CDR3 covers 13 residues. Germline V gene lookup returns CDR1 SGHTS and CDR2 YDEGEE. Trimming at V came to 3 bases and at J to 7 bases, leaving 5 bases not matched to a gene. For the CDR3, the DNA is TGTGCCAGCAGCTCACAGGGGGGGATTGGCTACACCTTC. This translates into CASSSQGGIGYTF.

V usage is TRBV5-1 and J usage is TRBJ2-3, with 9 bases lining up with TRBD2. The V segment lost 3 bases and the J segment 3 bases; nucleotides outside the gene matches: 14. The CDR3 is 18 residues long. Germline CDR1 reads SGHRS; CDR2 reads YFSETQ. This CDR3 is CASSSRGSGSGGTDTQYF. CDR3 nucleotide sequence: TGCGCCAGCAGCTCCCGGGGTAGCGGGAGCGGTGGTACAGATACGCAGTATTTT.

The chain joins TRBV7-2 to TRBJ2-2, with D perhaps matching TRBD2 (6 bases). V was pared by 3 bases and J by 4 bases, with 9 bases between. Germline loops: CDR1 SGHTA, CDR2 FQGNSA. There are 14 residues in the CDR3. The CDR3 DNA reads TGTGCCAGCAGCTTGGGGGGTACCACCGGGGAGCTGTTTTTT. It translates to CASSLGGTTGELFF.

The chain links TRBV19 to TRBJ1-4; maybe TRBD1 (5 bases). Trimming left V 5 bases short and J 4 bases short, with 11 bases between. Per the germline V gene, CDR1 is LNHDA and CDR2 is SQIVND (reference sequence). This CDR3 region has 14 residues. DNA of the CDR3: TGTGCCAGTAGTCTCGGACAACTTAATGAAAAACTGTTTTTT. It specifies CASSLGQLNEKLFF.

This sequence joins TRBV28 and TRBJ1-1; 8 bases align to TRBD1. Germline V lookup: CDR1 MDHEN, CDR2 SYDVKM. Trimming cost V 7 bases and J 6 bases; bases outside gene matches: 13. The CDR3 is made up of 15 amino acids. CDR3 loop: CASTPARGQGSEAFF. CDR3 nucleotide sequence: TGTGCCAGCACACCGGCCAGGGGGCAAGGGTCTGAAGCTTTCTTT.

The chain's CDR3 is CASRIRGAHGYTF. CDR3 nucleotides: TGTGCCAGTAGGATCCGGGGGGCACATGGCTACACCTTC. V gene TRBV19 combines with J gene TRBJ1-2, with a possible D match to TRBD1 (6 bases). CDR1 is LNHDA and CDR2 is SQIVND in the germline V gene (reference sequence). V lost 6 bases and J lost 6, with 14 bases in between. The CDR3 has 13 amino acids.

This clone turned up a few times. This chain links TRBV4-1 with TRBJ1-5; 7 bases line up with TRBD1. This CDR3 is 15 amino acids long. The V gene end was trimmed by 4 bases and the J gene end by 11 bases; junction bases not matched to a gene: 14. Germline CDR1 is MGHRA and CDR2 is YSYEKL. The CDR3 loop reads CASSLSGQAPGAQHF. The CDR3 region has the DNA TGCGCCAGCAGCCTTTCCGGACAGGCCCCAGGGGCCCAGCATTTT.

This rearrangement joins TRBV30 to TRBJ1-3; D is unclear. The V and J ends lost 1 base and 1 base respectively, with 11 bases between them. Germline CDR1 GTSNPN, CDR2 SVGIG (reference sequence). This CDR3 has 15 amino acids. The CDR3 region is CAWSGLGNSGNTIYF. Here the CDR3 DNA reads TGTGCCTGGAGTGGCCTCGGTAATTCTGGAAACACCATATATTTT.

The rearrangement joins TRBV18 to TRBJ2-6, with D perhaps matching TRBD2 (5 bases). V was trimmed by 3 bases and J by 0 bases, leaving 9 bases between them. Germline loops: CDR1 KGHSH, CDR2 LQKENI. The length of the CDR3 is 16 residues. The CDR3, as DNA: TGTGCCAGCTCACCGCCCGGAGGCTCTGGGGCCAACGTCCTGACTTTC. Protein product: CASSPPGGSGANVLTF.

The DNA of the CDR3 is TGTGCCAGCAGCTTAGGATTAGATGGTACAGTCCAAGAGACCCAGTACTTC. Its translation: CASSLGLDGTVQETQYF. This chain links TRBV7-9 with TRBJ2-5; D unresolved. CDR3 size: 17 residues. Trimming took 1 base from V and 1 from J, leaving 16 bases between them. Germline CDR1 SEHNR, CDR2 FQNEAQ (reference sequence).

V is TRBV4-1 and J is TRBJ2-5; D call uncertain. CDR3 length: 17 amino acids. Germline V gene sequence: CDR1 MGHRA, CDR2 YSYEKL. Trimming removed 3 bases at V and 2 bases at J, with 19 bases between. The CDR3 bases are TGCGCCAGCAGCCAGAAACACCCGGCGCGGCTGCAAGAGACCCAGTACTTC. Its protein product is CASSQKHPARLQETQYF.

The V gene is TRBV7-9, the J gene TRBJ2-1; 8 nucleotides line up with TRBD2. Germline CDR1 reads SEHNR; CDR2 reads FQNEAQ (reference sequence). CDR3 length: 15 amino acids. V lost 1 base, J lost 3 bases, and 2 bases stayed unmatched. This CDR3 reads CASSLELADYNEQFF. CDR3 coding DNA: TGTGCCAGCAGCTTAGAACTAGCGGACTACAATGAGCAGTTCTTC.

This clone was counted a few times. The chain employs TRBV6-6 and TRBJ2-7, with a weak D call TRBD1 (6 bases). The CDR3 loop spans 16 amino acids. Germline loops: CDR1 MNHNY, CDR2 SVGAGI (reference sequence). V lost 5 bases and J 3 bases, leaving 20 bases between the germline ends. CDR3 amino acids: CASSKNIVTGYYEQYF. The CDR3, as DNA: TGTGCCAGCAGTAAAAATATTGTGACAGGATACTACGAGCAGTACTTC.

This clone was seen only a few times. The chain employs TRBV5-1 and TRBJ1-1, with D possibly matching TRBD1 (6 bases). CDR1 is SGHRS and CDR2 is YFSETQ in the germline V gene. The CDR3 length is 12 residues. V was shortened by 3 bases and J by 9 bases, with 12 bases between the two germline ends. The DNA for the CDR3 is TGCGCCAGCAGCTCCCTACAGGGAAAAGCTTTCTTT. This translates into CASSSLQGKAFF.

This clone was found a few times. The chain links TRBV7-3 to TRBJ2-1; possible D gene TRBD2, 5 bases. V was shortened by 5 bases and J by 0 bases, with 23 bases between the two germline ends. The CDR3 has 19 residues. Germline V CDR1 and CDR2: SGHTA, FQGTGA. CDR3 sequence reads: CASSPNPSRVASSYNEQFF. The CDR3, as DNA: TGTGCCAGCAGCCCTAACCCTTCTCGTGTAGCGAGCTCCTACAATGAGCAGTTCTTC. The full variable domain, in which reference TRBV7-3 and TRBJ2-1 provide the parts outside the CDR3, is GAGVSQTPSNKVTEKGKYVELRCDPISGHTALYWYRQSLGQGPEFLIYFQGTGAADDSGLPNDRFFAVRPEGSVSTLKIQRTERGDSAVYLCASSPNPSRVASSYNEQFFGPGTRLTVL.

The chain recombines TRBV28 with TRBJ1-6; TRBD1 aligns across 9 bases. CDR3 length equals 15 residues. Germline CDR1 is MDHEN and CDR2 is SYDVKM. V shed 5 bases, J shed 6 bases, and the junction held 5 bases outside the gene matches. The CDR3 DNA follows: TGTGCCAGCAGTGGGGGACAGGGAATTAATTCACCCCTCCACTTT. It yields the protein CASSGGQGINSPLHF.

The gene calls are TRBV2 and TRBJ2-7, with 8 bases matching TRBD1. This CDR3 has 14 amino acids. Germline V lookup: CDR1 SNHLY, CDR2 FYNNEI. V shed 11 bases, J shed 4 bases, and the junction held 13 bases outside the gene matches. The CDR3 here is CAGCRQGAAYEQYF. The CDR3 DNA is TGTGCCGGTTGTCGGCAGGGGGCGGCATACGAGCAGTACTTC.

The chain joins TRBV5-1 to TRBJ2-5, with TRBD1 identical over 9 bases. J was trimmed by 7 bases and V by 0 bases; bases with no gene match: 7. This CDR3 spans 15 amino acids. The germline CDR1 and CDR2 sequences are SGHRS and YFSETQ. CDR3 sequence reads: CASSLGDRAIGTQYF. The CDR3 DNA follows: TGCGCCAGCAGCTTGGGGGACAGGGCGATAGGGACCCAGTACTTC.

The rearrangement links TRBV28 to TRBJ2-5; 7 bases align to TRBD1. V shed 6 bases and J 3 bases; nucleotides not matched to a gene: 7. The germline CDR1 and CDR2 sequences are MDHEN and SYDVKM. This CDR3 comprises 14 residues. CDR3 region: CASSPLGTEETQYF. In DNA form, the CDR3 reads TGTGCCAGCAGCCCTCTGGGGACAGAAGAGACCCAGTACTTC. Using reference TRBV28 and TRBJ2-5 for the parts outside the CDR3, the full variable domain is DVKVTQSSRYLVKRTGEKVFLECVQDMDHENMFWYRQDPGLGLRLIYFSYDVKMKEKGDIPEGYSVSREKKERFSLILESASTNQTSMYLCASSPLGTEETQYFGPGTRLLVL.

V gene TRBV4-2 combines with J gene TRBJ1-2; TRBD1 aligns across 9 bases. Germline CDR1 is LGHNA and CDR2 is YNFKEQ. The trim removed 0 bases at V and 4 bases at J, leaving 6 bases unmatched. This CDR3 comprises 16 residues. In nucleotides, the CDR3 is TGTGCCAGCAGCCAAGATAAGGGACAGGGCTCCTATGGCTACACCTTC. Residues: CASSQDKGQGSYGYTF.